The rows below give T cell receptor beta chains drawn from one sample of a study of cytomegalovirus exposure and HLA in healthy donors. The protocol was immunoSEQ multiplex PCR, while the TCRdb copy is restricted to in-frame clones and leaves out a portion. The sample holds 150,000 to 200,000 clones, roughly 80% seen once. Sequenced input: PBMCs. These receptor sequences come from a man younger than 30 in good health and CMV-seropositive. CDR3s leave out the opening cysteine and the closing phenylalanine or tryptophan. Fields, in order: V gene, J gene, CDR3 protein.

TRBV13	TRBJ2-1	ASSPFSGGTEQF
TRBV2	TRBJ1-1	ASRGQGNTEAF
TRBV14	TRBJ2-7	ASSKSFPPYEQY
TRBV18	TRBJ1-3	ASSPITGQGSGNTIY
TRBV30	TRBJ1-5	AWSVGGESNQPQH
TRBV10-1	TRBJ2-1	ASKEGAHDTPLHEQF
TRBV28	TRBJ2-7	ASSLGVSGSYEQY
TRBV19	TRBJ2-3	ASSKTGLASTDTQY
TRBV2	TRBJ2-7	ASRGNSGDYEQY
TRBV9	TRBJ2-1	ASSVGTPIGNEQF
TRBV28	TRBJ2-7	ASIGTPTFYEQY
TRBV30	TRBJ1-5	AWSAGHYNQPQH
TRBV5-6	TRBJ1-5	ASSAGRRSQPQH
TRBV19	TRBJ1-5	ATQGSDQPQH
TRBV5-4	TRBJ2-7	ASSWAGQASYEQY
TRBV11-3	TRBJ2-1	ASSPGLARNNEQF
TRBV28	TRBJ1-3	ASSFQAADSGNTIY
TRBV6-5	TRBJ2-7	ASSYDRRGTYEQY
TRBV21-1	TRBJ2-2	ASSKCRREEHTGELF
TRBV14	TRBJ2-3	ATSLGLAGPTDTQY
TRBV11-2	TRBJ1-2	ASRPVGRPANYGYP
TRBV7-8	TRBJ1-1	ASSTWGGQNTEAF
TRBV28	TRBJ1-5	ASTLDEFDQPQH
TRBV5-1	TRBJ2-3	ASSLGRWGVSPDTQY
TRBV6-1	TRBJ1-2	ASTGVSNYGYT
TRBV30	TRBJ1-5	AWSVRGFNQPQH
TRBV2	TRBJ1-1	ASSPTGALNTEAF
TRBV28	TRBJ2-7	ASSPQGLVSNEQY
TRBV30	TRBJ1-1	AWRTPGENTEAF
TRBV2	TRBJ1-2	ASRVGQGGYT
TRBV4-2	TRBJ2-7	ASSQDDSLKEQY